This T cell receptor beta chain comes out of a study of blood T cell repertoires in COVID-19. Study-level background: The origin of the acute and convalescent COVID-19 samples was the United States, Italy and Spain.

Using immunoSEQ multiplex PCR, the repertoire was profiled, and TCRdb retains in-frame clones only, with some absent. The sample records about 200,000 clones, 80% to 90% being singletons. The clonotype originates from a man over 45 with acute or convalescent COVID-19. The sample comprised peripheral blood.

The CDR3 nucleotides read TGTGCCAGTAGTACCCAGTACAATGAGCAGTTCTTC. Protein product: CASSTQYNEQFF. The chain couples TRBV19 to TRBJ2-1, with D unclear. Per the germline V gene, CDR1 is LNHDA and CDR2 is SQIVND (reference sequence). V dropped 4 bases and J dropped 4 bases, with 5 bases sitting between them. The CDR3 covers 12 residues.